One and the same sample provided the 11 T cell receptor beta chains below, sequenced in a study of blood T cell repertoires in COVID-19. The data were produced by immunoSEQ multiplex PCR, yet TCRdb's version contains in-frame clones alone and is incomplete. The table includes around 97,000 clones, 89% detected once. The sequencing input was peripheral blood. The receptors here all came from a woman aged 60-75 years with acute or convalescent COVID-19.

The chain is built from TRBV2 and TRBJ2-5, with TRBD1 identical over 10 bases. CDR1 SNHLY and CDR2 FYNNEI come from the germline V gene. This CDR3 contains 13 residues. The CDR3 sequence: CAVRQGALETQYF. DNA for the CDR3: TGTGCTGTACGACAGGGGGCCTTGGAGACCCAGTACTTC.

To note about this clone: A read error may account for a junction end that differs from germline. V usage is TRBV7-9 and J usage is TRBJ1-4, with a weak D call TRBD1 (5 bases). Germline V gene sequence: CDR1 SEHNR, CDR2 FQNEAQ (reference sequence). CDR3 size: 14 residues. As DNA, the CDR3 is TGTGCCAGCAGTCTCTCCGGGACTAGTGAAAAACTGTTTTTT. It translates to CASSLSGTSEKLFF.

The chain joins TRBV5-1 to TRBJ2-1; 9 bases fit TRBD2. V gave up 3 bases and J gave up 0 bases; unmatched junction bases: 7. Germline-derived CDR1 and CDR2 are SGHRS and YFSETQ. This CDR3 spans 17 amino acids. In DNA, the CDR3 is TGCGCCAGCAGCTGGGGGGCACTAGCGGGCTCCTACAATGAGCAGTTCTTC. It specifies CASSWGALAGSYNEQFF.

This CDR3 reads CASSAKTGPTEAFF. The DNA for the CDR3 is TGTGCCAGCAGCGCGAAGACAGGGCCCACTGAAGCTTTCTTT. The gene calls are TRBV3-1 (or the pseudogene TRBV3-2) and TRBJ1-1, with 7 bases identical to TRBD1. This CDR3 has 14 amino acids. The ends lost 5 bases at V and 4 bases at J; junction bases unmatched: 7. The V gene's germline CDR1 is LGHDT and CDR2 YNNKEL (reference sequence).

This clone was counted between two and nine times. Different DNA sequences within this sample yield the same CDR3. The CDR3 here is CASSSGMNTEAFF. CDR3 DNA: TGCGCCAGCAGTTCCGGGATGAACACTGAAGCTTTCTTT. The chain recombines TRBV5-1 with TRBJ1-1; D gene unclear. CDR1 is SGHRS and CDR2 is YFSETQ in the germline V gene. V was shortened by 5 bases and J by 0 bases, with 8 bases between the two germline ends. The CDR3 loop spans 13 amino acids.

This chain links TRBV6-4 with TRBJ2-2, with 7 positions matching TRBD2. The germline gives CDR1 MRHNA, CDR2 SNTAGT. The trim removed 6 bases at V and 1 base at J, leaving 5 bases unmatched. CDR3 size: 15 residues. As DNA, the CDR3 is TGTGCCAGCAGCCCGACTAGCCTGAACACCGGGGAGCTGTTTTTT. It encodes CASSPTSLNTGELFF.

The genes are TRBV19 and TRBJ1-3, with TRBD1 matching 7 bases. The length of the CDR3 is 14 residues. Trimming removed 4 bases from V and 4 bases from J; junction bases left unmatched: 4. The germline V gene encodes CDR1 LNHDA and CDR2 SQIVND (reference sequence). The CDR3 DNA sequence: TGTGCCAGTAGTAGACCGGGACAGGGAAACACCATATATTTT. As protein: CASSRPGQGNTIYF. Combining the CDR3 with reference TRBV19 and TRBJ1-3 gives the whole variable domain DGGITQSPKYLFRKEGQNVTLSCEQNLNHDAMYWYRQDPGQGLRLIYYSQIVNDFQKGDIAEGYSVSREKKESFPLTVTSAQKNPTAFYLCASSRPGQGNTIYFGEGSWLTVV.

The chain has TRBV5-6 and TRBJ2-1, with D possibly TRBD1 on 6 matching bases. Germline V gene sequence: CDR1 SGHDT, CDR2 YYEEEE. V dropped 2 bases and J dropped 12 bases, with 18 bases sitting between them. The CDR3 runs to 14 residues. The CDR3 DNA sequence: TGTGCCAGCAGCTTCCGAACACAGGGAGTGGGGCAGTTCTTC. Protein product: CASSFRTQGVGQFF.

This clone was recorded only once. The J gene is TRBJ1-2, the V gene TRBV5-1, with 12 bases that match TRBD1. V was pared by 2 bases and J by 4 bases, with 9 bases of the junction left unmatched. The length of the CDR3 is 17 residues. Germline V gene lookup returns CDR1 SGHRS and CDR2 YFSETQ. The DNA for the CDR3 is TGCGCCAGCAGCTTCGGGACAGGGGGCGGCGGGAGCTATGGCTACACCTTC. Protein: CASSFGTGGGGSYGYTF.

V is TRBV5-1 and J is TRBJ1-1; tentative D call: TRBD1 (5 bases). Germline lookup yields CDR1 SGHRS and CDR2 YFSETQ. The CDR3 is 15 residues long. V was trimmed by 4 bases and J by 2 bases, leaving 15 bases between them. The CDR3 bases are TGCGCCAGCAGCAGCCGACAGTTGCCCAACACTGAAGCTTTCTTT. This translates into CASSSRQLPNTEAFF.

The chain employs TRBV11-2 and TRBJ1-1; D call uncertain. The V and J ends lost 5 bases and 4 bases respectively, with 23 bases between them. The germline CDR1 and CDR2 sequences are SGHAT and FQNNGV. This CDR3 is built from 17 residues. The CDR3: CASSLNFYLAWSTEAFF. The CDR3 DNA is TGTGCCAGCAGCCTAAACTTCTACCTGGCTTGGAGCACTGAAGCTTTCTTT.